What follows are 17 T cell receptor beta chains derived from one specimen sequenced in a study of shared clonotypes between healthy human individuals. Method: immunoSEQ multiplex PCR; TCRdb's copy keeps in-frame clones and lacks some. The sample shows under 1 million clones, approximately 96% of them seen only once. Selected positively for CCR7 and CD45RO-negative, naive CD8 cells excluded terminally differentiated effector memory CD45RA+ cells. Source material: naive CD8+ T cells sorted from blood. Receptors were obtained from a young man in good health.

The CDR3 bases are TGTGCCAGCAGCTTAGGACTCCGGGACAATGAGCAGTTCTTC. It specifies CASSLGLRDNEQFF. V and J are TRBV7-9 and TRBJ2-1; D is uncertain. The V gene's germline CDR1 is SEHNR and CDR2 FQNEAQ (reference sequence). Trimming stripped 1 base from V and 5 bases from J, with 9 bases between. The length of the CDR3 is 14 residues.

The chain joins TRBV7-3 to TRBJ2-1, with TRBD2 identical over 14 bases. J lost 9 bases, V lost 2 bases, and 12 bases had no gene match. Germline loops: CDR1 SGHTA, CDR2 FQGTGA. The CDR3 sequence is 18 residues long. The CDR3, as DNA: TGTGCCAGCAGCTTACTCGGGACTAGCGGGAGTCGGGCGGGTGAGCAGTTCTTC. As protein: CASSLLGTSGSRAGEQFF.

The genes are TRBV6-5 and TRBJ1-2; TRBD1 matches 7 bases. CDR1 is MNHEY, CDR2 SVGAGI, per germline. This CDR3 contains 16 residues. Germline trimming cut 4 bases from V and 3 bases from J; bases unmatched to any gene: 11. In DNA, the CDR3 is TGTGCCAGCAGTTCCACTCCCACAGGGGCAGACTATGGCTACACCTTC. This gives the protein CASSSTPTGADYGYTF.

This sequence joins TRBV27 and TRBJ2-2; 7 bases map to TRBD1. The CDR3 extends over 16 amino acids. V lost 5 bases, J lost 0 bases, and 6 bases stayed unmatched. Germline lookup yields CDR1 MNHEY and CDR2 SMNVEV (reference sequence). DNA for the CDR3: TGTGCCAGCAGTCCTCAGACAGGGCCGAACACCGGGGAGCTGTTTTTT. Its protein is CASSPQTGPNTGELFF.

In regard to this clone: This CDR3 is also generated by other DNA sequences in the sample. J is TRBJ2-2 and V is TRBV5-4; D gene uncertain. The germline gives CDR1 SGHNT, CDR2 YYREEE (reference sequence). This CDR3 contains 12 residues. Trimming removed 4 bases from V and 3 bases from J, with 4 bases in between. The CDR3 nucleotides are TGTGCCAGCAGCCCCGACACCGGGGAGCTGTTTTTT. Protein: CASSPDTGELFF.

The V and J genes are TRBV7-9 and TRBJ1-4, with D possibly TRBD1 on 5 matching bases. CDR3 length: 13 amino acids. V dropped 6 bases and J dropped 7 bases, with 12 bases sitting between them. The V gene's germline CDR1 is SEHNR and CDR2 FQNEAQ (reference sequence). The CDR3: CASRTGQGEKLFF. CDR3 in DNA: TGTGCCAGCAGAACAGGTCAGGGTGAAAAACTGTTTTTT.

The V call is TRBV5-5, the J call TRBJ2-7; possibly TRBD2 for D (6 bases). Germline V gene sequence: CDR1 SGHKS, CDR2 YYEKEE (reference sequence). Trimming left V 0 bases short and J 7 bases short, with 17 bases between. This CDR3 region has 15 residues. Here the CDR3 reads CASSLGGVGVWEQYF. CDR3 coding DNA: TGTGCCAGCAGCTTGGGCGGGGTCGGGGTTTGGGAGCAGTACTTC.

The chain has TRBV5-1 and TRBJ1-1; 9 bases fit TRBD1. The V and J ends lost 4 bases and 1 base, in that order; junction bases with no gene match: 8. The V gene's germline CDR1 is SGHRS and CDR2 YFSETQ. The CDR3 runs to 16 residues. CDR3: CASSTTGTGRNTEAFF. CDR3 nucleotides: TGCGCCAGCAGCACGACTGGGACAGGGCGGAACACTGAAGCTTTCTTT.

The CDR3 region is CASSLAVGEQYF. CDR3 sequence (DNA): TGTGCCAGCAGCTTGGCCGTAGGCGAGCAGTACTTC. This sequence joins TRBV5-5 and TRBJ2-7; no firm D call. The CDR3 covers 12 residues. The V end was cut by 0 bases, the J end by 6 bases, with 7 bases between. Germline V gene data show CDR1 as SGHKS and CDR2 as YYEKEE (reference sequence).

The rearrangement links TRBV19 to TRBJ2-1; 7 bases map to TRBD1. The junction had 13 bases not matched to a gene; V was cut back by 5 bases and J by 6 bases. From germline, CDR1 is LNHDA and CDR2 SQIVND (reference sequence). This CDR3 is 16 amino acids long. CDR3 nucleotides: TGTGCCAGTAGTCCTCGGACAGGATCCCTCTTCAATGAGCAGTTCTTC. The encoded protein is CASSPRTGSLFNEQFF.

V usage is TRBV7-9 and J usage is TRBJ2-7; 11 bases line up with TRBD1. V lost 5 bases and J lost 3; bases outside the gene matches: 9. The germline V gene encodes CDR1 SEHNR and CDR2 FQNEAQ (reference sequence). This CDR3 region has 16 residues. The CDR3 spells CASSDHPGQGDYEQYF. The DNA of the CDR3 is TGTGCCAGCAGCGACCACCCGGGACAGGGGGACTACGAGCAGTACTTC. Full variable domain (outside the CDR3, taken from reference TRBV7-9 and TRBJ2-7): DTGVSQNPRHKITKRGQNVTFRCDPISEHNRLYWYRQTLGQGPEFLTYFQNEAQLEKSRLLSDRFSAERPKGSFSTLEIQRTEQGDSAMYLCASSDHPGQGDYEQYFGPGTRLTVT.

The chain carries TRBV29-1 and TRBJ1-1; D gene unclear. CDR1 and CDR2 from the germline V gene are SQVTM and ANQGSEA. The CDR3 spans 15 residues. Trimming left V 1 base short and J 0 bases short, with 12 bases between. This CDR3 reads CSVEGIPDLNTEAFF. The DNA of the CDR3 is TGCAGCGTTGAAGGTATTCCGGACCTGAACACTGAAGCTTTCTTT.

V usage is TRBV2 and J usage is TRBJ2-7; D perhaps matches TRBD2 (6 bases). Germline V gene lookup returns CDR1 SNHLY and CDR2 FYNNEI. V dropped 6 bases and J dropped 2 bases, with 23 bases sitting between them. The CDR3 runs to 17 residues. CDR3 in amino acids: CASSDPVKSGGAYEQYF. The CDR3 DNA sequence: TGTGCCAGCAGCGACCCCGTAAAGTCCGGGGGAGCCTACGAGCAGTACTTC.

This chain connects TRBV28 to TRBJ2-7; D is unclear. In germline, CDR1 is MDHEN, CDR2 SYDVKM. The CDR3 consists of 14 residues. V gave up 4 bases and J gave up 3 bases, with 13 bases separating them. The CDR3 DNA sequence: TGTGCCAGCAGTTATCGGAGTGGCAACTACGAGCAGTACTTC. Residues: CASSYRSGNYEQYF.

The J gene is TRBJ2-2, the V gene TRBV9, with 8 bases identical to TRBD2. The CDR3 sequence is 14 residues long. V shed 4 bases, J shed 6 bases, and the junction held 5 bases outside the gene matches. Germline values: CDR1 SGDLS, CDR2 YYNGEE. The CDR3 sequence is CASSTGTRPGELFF. The CDR3 DNA sequence: TGTGCCAGCAGCACCGGGACTAGACCCGGGGAGCTGTTTTTT.

A few counts support this clone. The chain couples TRBV25-1 to TRBJ2-7, with D possibly being TRBD1 (6 bases). CDR1 is MGHDK and CDR2 is SYGVNS in the germline V gene. Between the trimmed V and J ends, which lost 0 bases and 3 bases, there was a span of 9 bases. The CDR3 loop spans 14 amino acids. In DNA, the CDR3 is TGTGCCAGCAGTGAATATCAGGGGATCTACGAGCAGTACTTC. Translation gives CASSEYQGIYEQYF.

V usage is TRBV2 and J usage is TRBJ2-3, with TRBD2 matching over 7 bases. The ends lost 7 bases at V and 1 base at J; junction bases unmatched: 14. Germline assignment: CDR1 SNHLY and CDR2 FYNNEI. The CDR3 runs 17 residues. Written as DNA, the CDR3 is TGTGCCAGCAACCGAAACGGGAGACTAGCCGGCACAGATACGCAGTATTTT. Its protein is CASNRNGRLAGTDTQYF.